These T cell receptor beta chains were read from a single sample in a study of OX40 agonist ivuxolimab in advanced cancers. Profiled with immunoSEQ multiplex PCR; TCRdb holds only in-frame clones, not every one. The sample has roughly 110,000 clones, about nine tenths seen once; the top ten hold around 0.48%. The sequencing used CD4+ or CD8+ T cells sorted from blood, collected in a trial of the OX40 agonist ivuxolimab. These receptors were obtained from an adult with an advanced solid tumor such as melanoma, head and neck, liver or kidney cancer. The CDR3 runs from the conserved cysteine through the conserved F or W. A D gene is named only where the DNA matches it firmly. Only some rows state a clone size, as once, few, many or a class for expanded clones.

DNA: TGCGCCAGCAGCCCTTGGACTAGCGGGGGGACCGGGGAGCTGTTTTTT
CDR3: CASSPWTSGGTGELFF
size: -
V: TRBV5-1
J: TRBJ2-2
D: TRBD2

DNA: TGTGCCAGCAGTTCCCGACAGGGATCAAAGACCTATGGCTACACCTTC
CDR3: CASSSRQGSKTYGYTF
size: few
V: TRBV27
J: TRBJ1-2
D: TRBD1

DNA: TGCAGCGTGCGGACAGGGTTCCTCTATGGCTACACCTTC
CDR3: CSVRTGFLYGYTF
size: -
V: TRBV29-1
J: TRBJ1-2
D: TRBD1

DNA: TGTGCCAGTAGTCTCGACAGAAACACCGGGGAGCTGTTTTTT
CDR3: CASSLDRNTGELFF
size: -
V: TRBV19
J: TRBJ2-2
D: -

DNA: TGTGCCAGCAGCTCAGGACAGGGCCGTTCACCCCTCCACTTT
CDR3: CASSSGQGRSPLHF
size: -
V: TRBV7-2
J: TRBJ1-6
D: TRBD1

DNA: TGTGCCAGCAGTTACTCGAGGGGGCAGGGTGAAAAACTGTTTTTT
CDR3: CASSYSRGQGEKLFF
size: -
V: TRBV6-5
J: TRBJ1-4
D: TRBD1

DNA: TGCGCCAGCAGTCGTTTTCGGGGCGAGCAGTACTTC
CDR3: CASSRFRGEQYF
size: few
V: TRBV5-1
J: TRBJ2-7
D: -

DNA: TGCGCCAGCAGCCAAGAGAGGGTTAGCACAGATACGCAGTATTTT
CDR3: CASSQERVSTDTQYF
size: -
V: TRBV4-3
J: TRBJ2-3
D: -

DNA: TGTGCCAGCAGTCCACGAGATGGCCGTTCACCCCTCCACTTT
CDR3: CASSPRDGRSPLHF
size: -
V: TRBV6-6
J: TRBJ1-6
D: -

DNA: TGTGCCAGCAGTCAAACAGGAACAGGTTTTTCACCCCTCCACTTT
CDR3: CASSQTGTGFSPLHF
size: -
V: TRBV6-6
J: TRBJ1-6
D: -

DNA: TGTGCCAGCCGACGGGCAGGGAGGAACGAGCAGTACTTC
CDR3: CASRRAGRNEQYF
size: -
V: TRBV6-6
J: TRBJ2-7
D: -

DNA: TGTGCCAGCAGTGATGCGTCTACCTACACCGGGGAGCTGTTTTTT
CDR3: CASSDASTYTGELFF
size: few
V: TRBV2
J: TRBJ2-2
D: -

DNA: TGCGCCAGCAGCGCACAAGGGGGGCCGGATACGCAGTATTTT
CDR3: CASSAQGGPDTQYF
size: -
V: TRBV5-1
J: TRBJ2-3
D: -

DNA: TGTGCCAGCAGTTTAGGTGGCGGGGGGCGGCCGTGGCTGTTTTTT
CDR3: CASSLGGGGRPWLFF
size: -
V: TRBV28
J: TRBJ2-2
D: TRBD2

DNA: TGTGCCAGCAGTTTATCTCGGACAGGGGGCGCCGAGCAGTACTTC
CDR3: CASSLSRTGGAEQYF
size: once
V: TRBV27
J: TRBJ2-7
D: TRBD1

DNA: TGTGCCAGCCAAAAGCCCGATGGCCTCAAAGAGACCCAGTACTTC
CDR3: CASQKPDGLKETQYF
size: -
V: TRBV6-6
J: TRBJ2-5
D: -

DNA: TGTGCCAGCAGCCCGCGGGACAGCAGGAACTATGGCTACACCTTC
CDR3: CASSPRDSRNYGYTF
size: -
V: TRBV7-8
J: TRBJ1-2
D: TRBD1

DNA: TGTGCCAGCAGCTTAGATGGGTCGCGCCCGGAGCAGTTCTTC
CDR3: CASSLDGSRPEQFF
size: -
V: TRBV7-8
J: TRBJ2-1
D: -

DNA: TGTGCCAGCAGCTTAATTCCGAAGAACACTGAAGCTTTCTTT
CDR3: CASSLIPKNTEAFF
size: once
V: TRBV7-9
J: TRBJ1-1
D: -

DNA: TGTGCCAGCAGCCTCTCGGCTGCAACTAATGAAAAACTGTTTTTT
CDR3: CASSLSAATNEKLFF
size: -
V: TRBV7-2
J: TRBJ1-4
D: -

DNA: TGCGCCAGCAGCGGACACCGGGACAGGGACCAATTCTTTAGATATGAGCAGTTCTTC
CDR3: CASSGHRDRDQFFRYEQFF
size: -
V: TRBV5-1
J: TRBJ2-1
D: TRBD1

DNA: TGCAGTGGGCAGGCTAGCGGGTACCAAGAGACCCAGTACTTC
CDR3: CSGQASGYQETQYF
size: few
V: TRBV29-1
J: TRBJ2-5
D: TRBD2

DNA: TGTGCCAGCAGTTTAATGTCGAGCTCGAACACCGGGGAGCTGTTTTTT
CDR3: CASSLMSSSNTGELFF
size: -
V: TRBV28
J: TRBJ2-2
D: -

DNA: TGTGCCAGCAGCGTAGGGGTAGGGGGAAGTGAAAAACTGTTTTTT
CDR3: CASSVGVGGSEKLFF
size: -
V: TRBV9
J: TRBJ1-4
D: -

DNA: TGTGCCAGCAGCTTTCACGGGGGGACATACAATGAGCAGTTCTTC
CDR3: CASSFHGGTYNEQFF
size: -
V: TRBV7-9
J: TRBJ2-1
D: -

DNA: TGTGCCATCAGGGGGACTAGCGCTACGGAGACCCAGTACTTC
CDR3: CAIRGTSATETQYF
size: -
V: TRBV10-3
J: TRBJ2-5
D: TRBD2

DNA: TGTGCCAGCAGCCCCCCGGAGGGCCCGAGCTACCAGTACTTC
CDR3: CASSPPEGPSYQYF
size: -
V: TRBV7-9
J: TRBJ2-5
D: -

DNA: TGTGCCAGCAGCTTAGCGCCGGGCGGGGGGTGGCAGCCCCAGCATTTT
CDR3: CASSLAPGGGWQPQHF
size: -
V: TRBV7-2
J: TRBJ1-5
D: -

DNA: TGTGCCAGCAGCAAGGGGGTTAGCAATCAGCCCCAGCATTTT
CDR3: CASSKGVSNQPQHF
size: -
V: TRBV21-1
J: TRBJ1-5
D: -

DNA: TGTGCCAGCAGTTACCAGGGTTCCACCACCGGGGAGCTGTTTTTT
CDR3: CASSYQGSTTGELFF
size: -
V: TRBV6-5
J: TRBJ2-2
D: -

DNA: TGTGCTGACCGCAGCTCAGTAGCTAACTATGGCTACACCTTC
CDR3: CADRSSVANYGYTF
size: -
V: TRBV19
J: TRBJ1-2
D: -

DNA: TGTGCCAGCAGCGTAGAGGCAGCAACTAATGAAAAACTGTTTTTT
CDR3: CASSVEAATNEKLFF
size: -
V: TRBV9
J: TRBJ1-4
D: -

DNA: TGTGCCAGCAGCCCAGGACTAGGCGGGACCCAGTACTTC
CDR3: CASSPGLGGTQYF
size: -
V: TRBV11-3
J: TRBJ2-5
D: TRBD2

DNA: TGTGCCAGCAGTTACTCCCGGGGCTTCAATGAGCAGTTCTTC
CDR3: CASSYSRGFNEQFF
size: -
V: TRBV6-5
J: TRBJ2-1
D: -

DNA: TGTGCCTGGGGGCGGGCCAGCCTTTACAATGAGCAGTTCTTC
CDR3: CAWGRASLYNEQFF
size: once
V: TRBV30
J: TRBJ2-1
D: -

DNA: TGTGCCAGCTCACCACAAGCGGGGGTCAGGGAGTCCGGTGATCAGCAGTTCTTC
CDR3: CASSPQAGVRESGDQQFF
size: -
V: TRBV18
J: TRBJ2-1
D: TRBD2

DNA: TGTGCCAGTAGTCTCCAGGGCAGCCGGCACACCGGGGAGCTGTTTTTT
CDR3: CASSLQGSRHTGELFF
size: -
V: TRBV19
J: TRBJ2-2
D: -

DNA: TGCGCCAGCAGTCCGAGGGGGGACCTGACAGATACGCAGTATTTT
CDR3: CASSPRGDLTDTQYF
size: -
V: TRBV10-1
J: TRBJ2-3
D: -

DNA: TGTGCCAGCAGCCCAACAGGGCCTTGGACGGCTTTCTTT
CDR3: CASSPTGPWTAFF
size: -
V: TRBV7-2
J: TRBJ1-1
D: -

DNA: TGTGCCAGCAGCGACAGGGTTCGAGAGACCCAGTACTTC
CDR3: CASSDRVRETQYF
size: -
V: TRBV6-6
J: TRBJ2-5
D: TRBD1

DNA: TGTGCCAGCAGCCGAAACGGGGGACCCACAGATACGCAGTATTTT
CDR3: CASSRNGGPTDTQYF
size: -
V: TRBV21-1
J: TRBJ2-3
D: -

DNA: TGTGCCAGCAGCCTCCGGACAGCCTTTAATGAAAAACTGTTTTTT
CDR3: CASSLRTAFNEKLFF
size: -
V: TRBV11-2
J: TRBJ1-4
D: -

DNA: TGTGCCAGCAGTTACCGCATTGGGACAGGGGTTTCTGGCTACACCTTC
CDR3: CASSYRIGTGVSGYTF
size: once
V: TRBV6-5
J: TRBJ1-2
D: TRBD1

DNA: TGCGCCAGCAGCTCTCAGGGGGGGACAGTTAACACTGAAGCTTTCTTT
CDR3: CASSSQGGTVNTEAFF
size: once
V: TRBV5-1
J: TRBJ1-1
D: TRBD1

DNA: TGTGCCAGCAGACAACTACAGGGGGCCTTCCATAATTCACCCCTCCACTTT
CDR3: CASRQLQGAFHNSPLHF
size: -
V: TRBV7-2
J: TRBJ1-6
D: TRBD1

DNA: TGTGCCAGCGGCCGGGACAGGGGCGAGACCCAGTACTTC
CDR3: CASGRDRGETQYF
size: -
V: TRBV11-2
J: TRBJ2-5
D: TRBD1

DNA: TGTGCCAGCAGTGGGGCGCAGGGAGGTGGTCCCTACAATGAGCAGTTCTTC
CDR3: CASSGAQGGGPYNEQFF
size: -
V: TRBV2
J: TRBJ2-1
D: -

DNA: TGTGCCAGCAGCTTGGCGGACACTCCCAACACTGAAGCTTTCTTT
CDR3: CASSLADTPNTEAFF
size: -
V: TRBV5-8
J: TRBJ1-1
D: -

DNA: TGCGCCAGCAGTTTAACAGGGAATAATTCACCCCTCCACTTT
CDR3: CASSLTGNNSPLHF
size: -
V: TRBV10-1
J: TRBJ1-6
D: -

DNA: TGTGCCAGCAGCTTATGGGGGCTTGAGCAGTACTTC
CDR3: CASSLWGLEQYF
size: -
V: TRBV7-2
J: TRBJ2-7
D: -

DNA: TGTGCCAGCTCACCTGGAGGAAATCAGCCCCAGCATTTT
CDR3: CASSPGGNQPQHF
size: -
V: TRBV18
J: TRBJ1-5
D: -